Below are 9 T cell receptor beta chains sequenced from a single sample in a study of a mutant IDH1 vaccine in newly diagnosed glioma. Assay: immunoSEQ multiplex PCR; the TCRdb copy retains only in-frame clones and omits some. The sample consists of 110,000 or so clones, 75% to 90% of them appearing once. As for time point: week 11, during vaccination. Topical imiquimod accompanied each vaccine dose, which consisted of 300 ug of mutant IDH1 20-mer peptide. Their antigen targets remain unknown. The source was PBMCs, collected from a glioma patient whose treatment included an IDH1 peptide vaccine. Receptor source: a woman in her forties or fifties with glioma.

The chain links TRBV5-1 to TRBJ2-5; TRBD1 matches at 9 bases. From germline, CDR1 is SGHRS and CDR2 YFSETQ. The V gene end was trimmed by 2 bases and the J gene end by 6 bases; junction bases not matched to a gene: 5. The length of the CDR3 is 14 residues. The CDR3 sequence: CASSLGDRVKTQYF. The CDR3 DNA reads as TGCGCCAGCAGCTTAGGGGACAGGGTAAAGACCCAGTACTTC.

This clone came up once. The rearrangement uses TRBV6-5 and TRBJ2-7; 7 nucleotides line up with TRBD1. Germline V lookup: CDR1 MNHEY, CDR2 SVGAGI. Losses at the gene ends were 5 bases for V and 3 bases for J; bases not matched to a gene: 7. CDR3 size: 14 residues. The CDR3 bases are TGTGCCAGCAGTCCCGACAGGGACCTCTACGAGCAGTACTTC. Translated: CASSPDRDLYEQYF.

V usage is TRBV5-6 and J usage is TRBJ1-6; 9 bases agree with TRBD1. This CDR3 comprises 14 residues. CDR1 and CDR2 (germline): SGHDT, YYEEEE. Unmatched junction bases numbered 3, after V lost 2 bases and J lost 9 bases. CDR3 protein: CASSFYRGLSPLHF. CDR3 sequence (DNA): TGTGCCAGCAGCTTCTACAGGGGGCTTTCACCCCTCCACTTT.

This chain links TRBV28 with TRBJ2-7; 8 bases line up with TRBD1. Germline V CDR1 and CDR2: MDHEN, SYDVKM. The CDR3 has 15 residues. The trim removed 5 bases at V and 6 bases at J, leaving 12 bases unmatched. The CDR3 sequence: CASSTPGQGGREQYF. DNA for the CDR3: TGTGCCAGCAGTACTCCCGGACAGGGTGGGCGCGAGCAGTACTTC.

The rearrangement joins TRBV7-2 to TRBJ2-3, with 7 nucleotides matching TRBD2. Trimming took 2 bases from V and 2 from J; bases not matched to a gene: 7. The CDR3 length is 16 residues. CDR1 and CDR2 (germline): SGHTA, FQGNSA. The CDR3 protein is CASSLQSGRNTDTQYF. CDR3 bases: TGTGCCAGCAGCTTACAGTCCGGGAGGAACACAGATACGCAGTATTTT.

The chain has TRBV19 and TRBJ2-7; D is possibly TRBD2 (5 bases). Germline lookup yields CDR1 LNHDA and CDR2 SQIVND (reference sequence). Deletions cut 3 bases from V and 6 bases from J, with 18 bases between. The CDR3 is made up of 15 amino acids. CDR3 nucleotide sequence: TGTGCCAGTAGTATCTACACCACCCGGAGCGGCGAGCAGTACTTC. Translating it yields CASSIYTTRSGEQYF.

The J gene is TRBJ1-2, the V gene TRBV28; 7 nucleotides align to TRBD1. Trimming cost V 5 bases and J 6 bases; bases outside gene matches: 3. Germline V CDR1 and CDR2: MDHEN, SYDVKM. CDR3 size: 12 residues. CDR3 protein: CASSGQVNGYTF. In DNA form, the CDR3 reads TGTGCCAGCAGTGGACAGGTGAATGGCTACACCTTC.

This chain connects TRBV4-1 to TRBJ1-3; no firm D call. Trimming pared 1 base from V and 3 bases from J, leaving 4 bases between. The germline V gene has CDR1 MGHRA and CDR2 YSYEKL. The CDR3 spans 13 residues. The CDR3: CASSQVVGNTIYF. As DNA, the CDR3 is TGCGCCAGCAGCCAAGTGGTTGGAAACACCATATATTTT.

This chain joins TRBV28 and TRBJ2-3; tentatively, D is TRBD2 (6 bases). Between the trimmed V and J ends, which lost 6 bases and 2 bases, there was a span of 24 bases. Germline values: CDR1 MDHEN, CDR2 SYDVKM. CDR3 length: 18 residues. The chain's CDR3 is CASRDGWRVRASTDTQYF. The CDR3 DNA reads TGTGCCAGCAGGGACGGGTGGAGGGTGCGGGCTTCCACAGATACGCAGTATTTT.